Presented here are 23 T cell receptor beta chains from one specimen sequenced in a study of immune characterization of retroperitoneal liposarcoma (dated by TCRdb to the late 2010s). Library preparation was by PCR. Sequencing instrument: NextSeq 500. TCRdb applied fastp at Q25 and MiXCR to the public reads, then kept only in-frame beta chains. Here each entry gathers all rows of one CDR3 protein and keeps the most common genes and DNA. This sample comprises approximately 10,000 distinct CDR3 sequences, 25% to 35% of them detected only once. The ten largest clonotypes hold around 8.8% of the sample. Sequenced: tumor tissue. Receptors originate from a male donor with retroperitoneal liposarcoma.

This clonotype was recorded a few times. This chain uses TRBV6-1 with TRBJ1-1, with D hard to call. Trimming took 6 bases from V and 6 from J, leaving 17 bases between them. Per the germline V gene, CDR1 is MNHNS and CDR2 is SASEGT. The CDR3 covers 14 residues. CDR3 protein: CASSGLVLGPEAFF. The CDR3 bases are TGTGCCAGCAGCGGGCTTGTTTTGGGCCCTGAAGCTTTCTTT.

V is TRBV6-6 and J is TRBJ2-3; perhaps TRBD1 as D (6 bases). Gene TRBJ2-1 matches the end of the DNA better, so the J call may be wrong. This CDR3 is 12 amino acids long. Germline CDR1 and CDR2: MNHNY and SVGAGI (reference sequence). CDR3 nucleotides: TGTGCCAGCAGTTACTCAGGGGGTGAGCAGTTCTTC. Encoded protein: CASSYSGGEQFF.

There are a few counts of this clonotype. The V call is TRBV12-3 or TRBV12-4, the J call TRBJ2-1; maybe TRBD2 (6 bases). The CDR3 covers 14 residues. Between the trimmed V and J ends, which lost 6 bases and 10 bases, there was a span of 19 bases. The CDR3 sequence: CASRPGRSSYEQFF. Written as DNA, the CDR3 is TGTGCCAGCAGGCCTGGGAGGAGCTCCTACGAGCAGTTCTTC.

The chain links TRBV7-3 to TRBJ2-1, with 9 bases lining up with TRBD2. The J call could be wrong; TRBJ2-7 is a better fit for the DNA end. The germline V gene encodes CDR1 SGHTA and CDR2 FQGTGA. The CDR3 has 15 residues. DNA for the CDR3: TGTGCCAGCCAGGCGATAGCGGGAGCTAACGATGAGCAGTACTTC. It encodes CASQAIAGANDEQYF.

A few counts support this clonotype. The chain recombines TRBV7-8 with TRBJ2-3, with D uncertain. V dropped 2 bases and J dropped 0 bases, with 15 bases sitting between them. There are 17 residues in the CDR3. In germline, CDR1 is SGHVS, CDR2 FQNEAQ. CDR3 nucleotides: TGTGCCAGCAGCTTACAATACCTGGCGACTAGCACAGATACGCAGTATTTT. Its translation is CASSLQYLATSTDTQYF.

The chain carries TRBV7-6 and TRBJ2-1; tentative D call: TRBD2 (6 bases). V lost 1 base and J lost 10, with 20 bases in between. The CDR3 covers 16 residues. CDR1 and CDR2 (germline): SGHVS, FNYEAQ. CDR3 amino acids: CASSLVNSAGYYEQFF. The CDR3 nucleotides are TGTGCCAGCAGCTTAGTTAATAGCGCGGGATACTACGAGCAGTTCTTC.

There are many counts of this clonotype. The chain is built from TRBV6-6 and TRBJ1-2; tentative D call: TRBD1 (5 bases). Trimming shortened V by 0 bases and J by 7 bases, and 6 bases separated the two germline ends. The CDR3 runs 12 residues. CDR1 and CDR2 from the germline V gene are MNHNY and SVGAGI (reference sequence). The CDR3 sequence is CASSYSGVGYTF. The CDR3 DNA follows: TGTGCCAGCAGTTACTCGGGGGTTGGCTACACCTTC.

The rearrangement joins TRBV12-5 to TRBJ2-2; D uncertain. V dropped 0 bases and J dropped 6 bases, with 8 bases sitting between them. Germline V gene lookup returns CDR1 LGHNT and CDR2 FRNRAP. This CDR3 spans 14 amino acids. In DNA form, the CDR3 reads TGTGCTAGTGGTTTGGTTATCCAGTCCGGGGAGCTGTTTTTT. It specifies CASGLVIQSGELFF.

This clonotype was counted ten times or more. The chain has TRBV11-1 and TRBJ2-1; D call uncertain. V lost 4 bases and J lost 7, with 8 bases in between. Germline V gene sequence: CDR1 SGHAT, CDR2 FQDESV (reference sequence). This CDR3 has 12 amino acids. CDR3 sequence reads: CASSYQSNEQFF. In DNA, the CDR3 is TGTGCCAGCAGCTACCAATCTAATGAGCAGTTCTTC.

This clonotype was picked up many times. V usage is TRBV6-1 and J usage is TRBJ2-1; the D gene is possibly TRBD2 (5 bases). This CDR3 has 13 amino acids. Germline loops: CDR1 MNHNS, CDR2 SASEGT. In DNA form, the CDR3 reads TGTGCTTCCGCCGAGGGCAGCTCCTACGAGCAGTTCTTC. This codes for CASAEGSSYEQFF.

In this sample, this clonotype is medium-sized. The chain employs TRBV7-6 and TRBJ2-1; TRBD2 agrees at 13 bases. CDR1 SGHVS and CDR2 FNYEAQ come from the germline V gene. The CDR3 length is 17 residues. The J segment lost 10 bases and the V segment lost 5 bases, leaving 14 bases of the junction unmatched. CDR3 coding DNA: TGTGCCAGCAGCACGACTAGCGGGGGGTCCATGTCCTACGAGCAGTTCTTC. It specifies CASSTTSGGSMSYEQFF.

The chain uses TRBV18 and TRBJ1-1, with D unresolved. Germline V lookup: CDR1 KGHSH, CDR2 LQKENI. The CDR3 has 16 residues. The V end was cut by 0 bases, the J end by 5 bases, with 16 bases between. CDR3: CASSPPGTPRGTEAFF. The CDR3 DNA reads TGTGCCAGCTCACCACCGGGCACACCTCGAGGAACTGAAGCTTTCTTT.

The V and J genes are TRBV25-1 and TRBJ2-2, with 9 bases identical to TRBD1. The CDR3 is 14 amino acids. Germline V CDR1 and CDR2: MGHDK, SYGVNS. The ends lost 6 bases at V and 3 bases at J; junction bases unmatched: 2. CDR3 coding DNA: TGTGCCAGCAGCGACAGGGGGGACACCGGGGAGCTGTTTTTT. This translates into CASSDRGDTGELFF.

The chain couples TRBV25-1 to TRBJ1-5; possible D gene TRBD1, 6 bases. In germline, CDR1 is MGHDK, CDR2 SYGVNS. V was pared by 6 bases and J by 0 bases, with 12 bases between. This CDR3 has 15 residues. For the CDR3, the DNA is TGTGCCAGCAGCGGACAGCCGAATAGCAATCAGCCCCAGCATTTT. This translates into CASSGQPNSNQPQHF.

This clonotype was picked up a small number of times. The V and J genes are TRBV6-1 and TRBJ2-7; D uncertain. V was shortened by 4 bases and J by 3 bases, with 7 bases between the two germline ends. The CDR3 runs to 12 residues. Germline V gene lookup returns CDR1 MNHNS and CDR2 SASEGT. The CDR3 loop reads CASSVYSYEQYF. The CDR3, as DNA: TGTGCCAGCAGTGTTTACAGCTACGAGCAGTACTTC.

The chain combines TRBV7-3 with TRBJ2-1; D could derive from TRBD1 or TRBD2 (5 bases each). Germline CDR1 and CDR2: SGHTA and FQGTGA. CDR3 length: 14 amino acids. V was trimmed by 2 bases and J by 6 bases, leaving 11 bases between them. The CDR3, as DNA: TGTGCCAGCAGCTTAGGGGCAGGGAGCAATGAGCAGTTCTTC. It codes for CASSLGAGSNEQFF.

The gene calls are TRBV12-3 or TRBV12-4 and TRBJ1-3, with 9 bases aligning to TRBD1. The CDR3 covers 15 residues. J was trimmed by 4 bases and V by 3 bases; bases with no gene match: 4. CDR3 nucleotide sequence: TGTGCCAGCAGTTTCGGGACAGGGATAGGAAACACCATATATTTT. Amino acids: CASSFGTGIGNTIYF.

The J gene is TRBJ2-5, the V gene TRBV6-6; a possible D gene is TRBD1 (6 bases). CDR1 and CDR2 from the germline V gene are MNHNY and SVGAGI (reference sequence). Trimming took 2 bases from V and 2 from J, leaving 15 bases between them. This CDR3 comprises 16 residues. CDR3 loop: CASSYGWTDTQETQYF. Written as DNA, the CDR3 is TGTGCCAGCAGTTACGGCTGGACAGACACGCAAGAGACCCAGTACTTC.

The V call is TRBV7-2, the J call TRBJ2-3; no firm D call. The CDR3 has 13 residues. Trimming pared 2 bases from V and 5 bases from J, leaving 8 bases between. Germline V lookup: CDR1 SGHTA, CDR2 FQGNSA. CDR3 protein: CASSLSAIDTQYF. The CDR3, as DNA: TGTGCCAGCAGCTTATCGGCCATAGATACGCAGTATTTT.

This clonotype was counted a single time. CDR3 coding DNA: TGTGCCAGCAGCTCGTCGACAGGGAAGGAGACCCAGTACTTC. It translates to CASSSSTGKETQYF. The chain combines TRBV11-3 with TRBJ2-1, with 7 nucleotides matching TRBD1. The J call may be faulty, since TRBJ2-5 better matches the DNA end. The CDR3 loop spans 14 amino acids. Germline values: CDR1 SGHNT, CDR2 YENEEA.

This clonotype has ten or more counts. The chain combines TRBV12-3 or TRBV12-4 with TRBJ2-4; D possibly matches TRBD1 or TRBD2 (5 bases each). The CDR3 is 14 amino acids. The V and J ends lost 7 bases and 13 bases respectively, with 23 bases between them. CDR3 region: CASTLTGRYNEQYF. CDR3 sequence (DNA): TGTGCCAGCACCCTAACGGGACGGTACAATGAGCAGTACTTC.

CDR3 amino acids: CASSLAASGRRGGELFF. CDR3 nucleotides: TGTGCCAGCAGCTTAGCGGCCAGCGGGAGACGCGGCGGGGAGCTGTTTTTT. V and J are TRBV7-2 and TRBJ2-2, with TRBD2 matching 8 bases. Looked up from germline, CDR1 is SGHTA and CDR2 is FQGNSA. The CDR3 is made up of 17 amino acids. Germline trimming cut 0 bases from V and 7 bases from J; bases unmatched to any gene: 10.

Judged by abundance, this clonotype is medium-sized (0.01 to 0.1%). The V call is TRBV6-1, the J call TRBJ2-3; 10 bases are shared with TRBD2. Germline V gene sequence: CDR1 MNHNS, CDR2 SASEGT. The trim removed 3 bases at V and 1 base at J, leaving 7 bases unmatched. This CDR3 spans 17 amino acids. The CDR3 DNA follows: TGTGCCAGCAGTGACCAACCCAGCGGGGGGGGCACAGATACGCAGTATTTT. This encodes CASSDQPSGGGTDTQYF.